This T cell receptor beta chain was profiled in a study of human T cells and chemical hapten exposure. One entry per CDR3 protein results from TCRdb running MiXCR on the RACE reads. The repertoire has roughly 74,000 distinct CDR3 sequences, more than 30% of them found once; the top ten carry approximately 9.1%. The sample's time point: patch test 1, 2 weeks after DPC sensitization. Treatment specified: therapeutic diphenylcyclopropenone sensitization with weekly scalp DPC. Between the trimmed V and J ends, which lost 5 bases and 6 bases, there was a span of 19 bases. The germline V gene has CDR1 SNHLY and CDR2 FYNNEI. The CDR3 contains 15 residues.

The chain links TRBV2 to TRBJ2-5; D unresolved. Sequences were derived from whole blood, sampled in connection with sensitization to the hapten diphenylcyclopropenone (DPC). The TCR comes from a man in his forties with alopecia areata. Some clones in this sample may be carry-over from other donors' samples. The CDR3 protein is CASSLQASRSKTQYF. The CDR3 DNA sequence: TGTGCCAGCAGTCTTCAGGCCTCTAGATCCAAGACCCAGTACTTC.